This T cell receptor (beta chain) was sequenced for a study of human T cells and chemical hapten exposure. Background on the study: Patients' scalps got diphenylcyclopropenone weekly throughout the roughly 25-week study.

V lost 0 bases to trimming and J lost 7 bases, with 15 bases between them. Germline lookup yields CDR1 MNHNY and CDR2 SVGAGI (reference sequence). The CDR3 loop spans 15 amino acids. Using its own MiXCR run on the RACE reads, TCRdb lists one record per CDR3 protein. The table has some 96,000 distinct CDR3 sequences, about 9.6% seen once. Overall study findings and caveats: Among TCRs, those above 1 in 1000 frequency were unaffected by DPC sensitization. Expanded TCRs created a significantly greater count of big CDR3 similarity clusters than controls did.

This clonotype was observed a few times. The antigen remains undetermined. Time point reported: patch test 2, 6 weeks after DPC sensitization. The treatment was: therapeutic diphenylcyclopropenone sensitization with weekly scalp DPC. Each patch-test visit's blood sample preceded patch application. The J gene is TRBJ1-1, the V gene TRBV6-6; tentatively, D is TRBD1 (5 bases). The sequence was collected from a woman aged 40 to 50 with alopecia areata. Some clones in this sample may be carry-over from other donors' samples. The sequencing used whole blood, collected in connection with sensitization to the hapten diphenylcyclopropenone (DPC). CDR3 sequence: CASSYSSRGGDEAFF. CDR3 coding DNA: TGTGCCAGCAGTTACTCTTCGCGGGGCGGAGATGAAGCTTTCTTT.